This TCR beta chain was captured by sequencing in a study of T cells in Graves' hyperthyroidism and ophthalmopathy. Study outcomes and limitations: Most expanded thyroid clonotypes above 0.001 also appeared in blood. Before onset, ophthalmopathy was predicted by the model a median about 6.2 months earlier.

Germline values: CDR1 LNHNV, CDR2 YYDKDF (reference sequence). Deletions cut 0 bases from V and 4 bases from J, with 12 bases between. The CDR3 length is 15 residues. RNA transcripts served as the template for amplifying TCR beta CDR3 regions. First-round RT-PCR targeting the TCR CDR3 was performed with the HTBI primer set. A single record per CDR3 protein comes from TCRdb applying MiXCR to the multiplex PCR reads. The table has approximately 520,000 distinct CDR3 sequences, 20% seen once. This clonotype came up once. Its antigen is currently unknown. The chain couples TRBV15 to TRBJ1-2; D remains ambiguous. The sequenced sample was blood. The TCR comes from a young man with Graves' hyperthyroidism. The CDR3 nucleotides read TGTGCCACCAGCAGAGATCCGGAGGTGGGCTATGGCTACACCTTC. Its protein product is CATSRDPEVGYGYTF.